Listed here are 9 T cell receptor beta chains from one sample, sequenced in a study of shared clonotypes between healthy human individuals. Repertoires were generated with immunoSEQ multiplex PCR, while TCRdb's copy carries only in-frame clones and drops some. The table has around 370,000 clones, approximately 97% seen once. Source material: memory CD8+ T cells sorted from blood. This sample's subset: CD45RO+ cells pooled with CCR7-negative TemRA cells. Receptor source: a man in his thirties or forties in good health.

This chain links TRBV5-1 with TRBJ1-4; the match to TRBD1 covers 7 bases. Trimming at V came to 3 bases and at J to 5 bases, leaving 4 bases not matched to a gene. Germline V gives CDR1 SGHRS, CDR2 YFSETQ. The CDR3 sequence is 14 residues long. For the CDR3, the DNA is TGCGCCAGCAGCTCGACAGGGCCGAATGAAAAACTGTTTTTT. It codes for CASSSTGPNEKLFF.

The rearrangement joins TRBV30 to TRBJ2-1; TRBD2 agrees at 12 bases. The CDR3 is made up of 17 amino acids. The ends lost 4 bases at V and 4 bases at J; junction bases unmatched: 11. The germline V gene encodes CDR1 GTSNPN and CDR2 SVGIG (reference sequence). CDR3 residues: CAWITRETSGSYNEQFF. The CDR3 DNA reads TGTGCCTGGATAACAAGGGAGACTAGCGGGAGTTACAATGAGCAGTTCTTC.

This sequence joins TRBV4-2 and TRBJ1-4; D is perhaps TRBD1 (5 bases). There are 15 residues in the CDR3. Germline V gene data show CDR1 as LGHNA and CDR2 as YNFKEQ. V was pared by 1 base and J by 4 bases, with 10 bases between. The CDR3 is CASSQGGRVNEKLFF. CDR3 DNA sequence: TGTGCCAGCAGCCAAGGAGGCAGGGTTAATGAAAAACTGTTTTTT.

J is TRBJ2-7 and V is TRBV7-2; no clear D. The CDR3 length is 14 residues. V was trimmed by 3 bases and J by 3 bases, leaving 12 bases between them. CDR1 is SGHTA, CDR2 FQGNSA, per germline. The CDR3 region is CASSFKLPDYEQYF. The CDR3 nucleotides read TGTGCCAGCAGCTTCAAGCTGCCAGACTACGAGCAGTACTTC. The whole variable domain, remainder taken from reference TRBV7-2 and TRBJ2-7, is GAGVSQSPSNKVTEKGKDVELRCDPISGHTALYWYRQSLGQGLEFLIYFQGNSAPDKSGLPSDRFSAERTGGSVSTLTIQRTQQEDSAVYLCASSFKLPDYEQYFGPGTRLTVT.

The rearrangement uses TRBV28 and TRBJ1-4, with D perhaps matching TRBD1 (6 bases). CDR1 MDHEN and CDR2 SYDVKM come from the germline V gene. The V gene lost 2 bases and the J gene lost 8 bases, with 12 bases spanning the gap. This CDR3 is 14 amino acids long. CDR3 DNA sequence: TGTGCCAGCAGTTTAACAGGGTCGGGAGAAAAACTGTTTTTT. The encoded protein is CASSLTGSGEKLFF.

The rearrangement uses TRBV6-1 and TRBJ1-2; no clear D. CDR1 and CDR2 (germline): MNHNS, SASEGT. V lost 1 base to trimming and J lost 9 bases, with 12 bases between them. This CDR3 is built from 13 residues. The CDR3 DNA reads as TGTGCCAGCAGTGAAGTGGGAGTTGGGAGCTACACCTTC. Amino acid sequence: CASSEVGVGSYTF.

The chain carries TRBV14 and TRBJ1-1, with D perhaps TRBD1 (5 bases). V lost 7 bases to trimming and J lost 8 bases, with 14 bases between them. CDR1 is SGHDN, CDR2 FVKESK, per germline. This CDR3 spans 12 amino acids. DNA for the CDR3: TGTGCCAGCAAAGGTGAGGGACTAGAAGCTTTCTTT. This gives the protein CASKGEGLEAFF.

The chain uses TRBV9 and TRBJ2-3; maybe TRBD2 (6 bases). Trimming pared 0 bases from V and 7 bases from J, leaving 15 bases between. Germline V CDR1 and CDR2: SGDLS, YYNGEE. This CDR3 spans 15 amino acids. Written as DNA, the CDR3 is TGTGCCAGCAGCGTAGGGAGGGCTAGCGTAAATACGCAGTATTTT. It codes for CASSVGRASVNTQYF.

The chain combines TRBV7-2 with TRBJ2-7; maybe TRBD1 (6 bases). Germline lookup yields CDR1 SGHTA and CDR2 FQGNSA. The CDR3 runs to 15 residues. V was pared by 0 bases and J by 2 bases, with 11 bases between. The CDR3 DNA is TGTGCCAGCAGCTTAGCGGGCAGGGGCCCCTACGAGCAGTACTTC. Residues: CASSLAGRGPYEQYF.